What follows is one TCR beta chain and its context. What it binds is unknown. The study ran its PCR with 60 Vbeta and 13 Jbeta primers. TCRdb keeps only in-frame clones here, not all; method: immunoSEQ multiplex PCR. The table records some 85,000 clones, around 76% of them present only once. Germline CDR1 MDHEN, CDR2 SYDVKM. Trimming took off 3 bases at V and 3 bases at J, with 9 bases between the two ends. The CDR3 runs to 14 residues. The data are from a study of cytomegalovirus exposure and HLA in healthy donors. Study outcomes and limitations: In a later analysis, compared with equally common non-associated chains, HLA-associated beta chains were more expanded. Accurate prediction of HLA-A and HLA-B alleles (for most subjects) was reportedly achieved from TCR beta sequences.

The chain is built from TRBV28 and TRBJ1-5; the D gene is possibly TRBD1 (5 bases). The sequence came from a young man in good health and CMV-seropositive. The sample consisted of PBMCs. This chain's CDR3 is CASSLGQVNQPQHF. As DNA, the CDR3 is TGTGCCAGCAGTTTGGGGCAGGTCAATCAGCCCCAGCATTTT.